This T cell receptor (beta chain) was sequenced during a study of B cell selection in AIRE deficiency. The study, taken as a whole, reports: Shorter CDR3s marked shared Treg sequences, biased toward few non-templated insertions. TCRbeta-only data showed 30% to 40% of shared healthy Treg sequences in healthy Tconv.

Clones were read by immunoSEQ multiplex PCR, and TCRdb kept only the in-frame ones, dropping some. The sample has 12,000 to 15,000 clones, approximately 94% seen once. The regulatory T cell sort gate was CD4+CD25hiCD127low/negative. With regard to this clone: Its antigen is undetermined.

Germline V gives CDR1 SGHAT, CDR2 FQNNGV. Trimming removed 5 bases from V and 5 bases from J, with 22 bases in between. The CDR3 loop spans 16 amino acids. The rearrangement joins TRBV11-2 to TRBJ2-7; the D gene is possibly TRBD1 (7 bases). This TCR was recovered from a human donor with AIRE deficiency. The sample consisted of Tregs sorted from PBMCs. The CDR3 sequence: CASSVAHGGGFNEQYF. In nucleotides, the CDR3 is TGTGCCAGCAGCGTAGCCCACGGAGGGGGCTTCAACGAGCAGTACTTC. The complete variable domain, with remaining parts taken from reference TRBV11-2 and TRBJ2-7, reads EAGVAQSPRYKIIEKRQSVAFWCNPISGHATLYWYQQILGQGPKLLIQFQNNGVVDDSQLPKDRFSAERLKGVDSTLKIQPAKLEDSAVYLCASSVAHGGGFNEQYFGPGTRLTVT.